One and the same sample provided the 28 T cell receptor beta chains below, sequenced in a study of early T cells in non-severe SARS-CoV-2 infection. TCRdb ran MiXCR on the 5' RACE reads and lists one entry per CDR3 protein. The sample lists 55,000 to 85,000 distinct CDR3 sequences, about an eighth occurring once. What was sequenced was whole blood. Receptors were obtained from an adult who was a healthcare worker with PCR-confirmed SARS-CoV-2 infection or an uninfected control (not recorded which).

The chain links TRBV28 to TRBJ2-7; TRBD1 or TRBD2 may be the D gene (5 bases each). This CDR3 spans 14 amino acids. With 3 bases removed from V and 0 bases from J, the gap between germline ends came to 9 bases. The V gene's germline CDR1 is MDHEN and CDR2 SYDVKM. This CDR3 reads CASSFGASSYEQYF. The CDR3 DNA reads TGTGCCAGCAGTTTCGGGGCGAGCTCCTACGAGCAGTACTTC. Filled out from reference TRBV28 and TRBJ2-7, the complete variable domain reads DVKVTQSSRYLVKRTGEKVFLECVQDMDHENMFWYRQDPGLGLRLIYFSYDVKMKEKGDIPEGYSVSREKKERFSLILESASTNQTSMYLCASSFGASSYEQYFGPGTRLTVT.

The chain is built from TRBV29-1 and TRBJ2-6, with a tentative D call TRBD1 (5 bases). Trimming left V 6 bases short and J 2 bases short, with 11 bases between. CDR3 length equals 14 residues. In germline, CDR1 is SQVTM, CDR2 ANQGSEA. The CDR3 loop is CSVGRGPGANVLTF. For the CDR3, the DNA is TGCAGCGTGGGGCGCGGTCCTGGGGCCAACGTCCTGACTTTC.

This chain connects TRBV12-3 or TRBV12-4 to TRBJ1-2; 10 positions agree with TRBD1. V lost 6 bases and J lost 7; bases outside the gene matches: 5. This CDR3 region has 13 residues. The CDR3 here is CASSERQGAGYTF. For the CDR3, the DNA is TGTGCCAGCAGCGAAAGACAGGGGGCTGGCTACACCTTC.

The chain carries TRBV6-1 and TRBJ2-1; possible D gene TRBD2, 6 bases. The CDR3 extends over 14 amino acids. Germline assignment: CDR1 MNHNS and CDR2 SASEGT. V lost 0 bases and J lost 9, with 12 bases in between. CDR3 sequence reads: CASSEALRGTEQFF. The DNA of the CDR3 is TGTGCCAGCAGTGAAGCGCTTCGGGGGACTGAGCAGTTCTTC.

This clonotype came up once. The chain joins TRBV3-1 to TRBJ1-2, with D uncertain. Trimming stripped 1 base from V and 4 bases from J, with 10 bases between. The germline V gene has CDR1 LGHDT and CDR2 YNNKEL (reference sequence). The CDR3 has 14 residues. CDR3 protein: CASSQGGQSYGYTF. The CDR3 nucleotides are TGTGCCAGCAGCCAAGGAGGTCAGTCCTATGGCTACACCTTC.

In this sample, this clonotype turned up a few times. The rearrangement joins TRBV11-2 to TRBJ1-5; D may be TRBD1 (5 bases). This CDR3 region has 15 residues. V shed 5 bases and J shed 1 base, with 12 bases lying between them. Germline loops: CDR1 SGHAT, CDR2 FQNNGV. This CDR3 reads CASSVGTVSNQPQHF. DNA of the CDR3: TGTGCCAGCAGCGTCGGGACGGTGAGCAATCAGCCCCAGCATTTT.

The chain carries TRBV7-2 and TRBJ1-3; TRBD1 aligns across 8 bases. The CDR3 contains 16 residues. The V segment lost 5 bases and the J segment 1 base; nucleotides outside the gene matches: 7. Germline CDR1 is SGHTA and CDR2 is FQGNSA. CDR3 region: CASSRDRQKSGNTIYF. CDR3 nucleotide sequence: TGTGCCAGCAGCAGGGACAGGCAAAAGTCTGGAAACACCATATATTTT. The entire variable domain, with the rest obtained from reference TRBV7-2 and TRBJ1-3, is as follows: GAGVSQSPSNKVTEKGKDVELRCDPISGHTALYWYRQSLGQGLEFLIYFQGNSAPDKSGLPSDRFSAERTGGSVSTLTIQRTQQEDSAVYLCASSRDRQKSGNTIYFGEGSWLTVV.

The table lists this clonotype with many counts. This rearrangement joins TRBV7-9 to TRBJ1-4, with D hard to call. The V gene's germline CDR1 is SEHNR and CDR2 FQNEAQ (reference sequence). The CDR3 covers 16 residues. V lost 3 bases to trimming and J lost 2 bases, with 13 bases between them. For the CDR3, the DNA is TGTGCCAGCAGCTTCGTCGCGGGTTCGACTAATGAAAAACTGTTTTTT. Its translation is CASSFVAGSTNEKLFF.

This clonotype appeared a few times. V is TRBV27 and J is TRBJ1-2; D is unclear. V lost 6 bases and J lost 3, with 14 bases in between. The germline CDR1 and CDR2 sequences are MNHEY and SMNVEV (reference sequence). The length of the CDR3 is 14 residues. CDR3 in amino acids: CASSPSRNYYGYTF. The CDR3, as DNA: TGTGCCAGCAGCCCCTCCCGGAACTACTATGGCTACACCTTC.

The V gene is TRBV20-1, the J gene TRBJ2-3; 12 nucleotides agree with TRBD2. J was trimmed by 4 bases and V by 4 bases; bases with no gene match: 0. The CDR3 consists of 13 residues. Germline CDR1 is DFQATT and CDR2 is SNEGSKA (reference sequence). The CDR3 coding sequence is TGCAGTGCTACTAGCGGGGGGGCAGATACGCAGTATTTT. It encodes CSATSGGADTQYF.

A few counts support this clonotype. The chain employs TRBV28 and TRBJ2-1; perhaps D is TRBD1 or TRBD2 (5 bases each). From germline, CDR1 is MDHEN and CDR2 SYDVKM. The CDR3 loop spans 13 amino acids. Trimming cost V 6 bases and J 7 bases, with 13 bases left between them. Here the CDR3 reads CASRNSGANEQFF. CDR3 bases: TGTGCCAGCAGAAACTCCGGGGCTAATGAGCAGTTCTTC. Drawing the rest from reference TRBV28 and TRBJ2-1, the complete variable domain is DVKVTQSSRYLVKRTGEKVFLECVQDMDHENMFWYRQDPGLGLRLIYFSYDVKMKEKGDIPEGYSVSREKKERFSLILESASTNQTSMYLCASRNSGANEQFFGPGTRLTVL.

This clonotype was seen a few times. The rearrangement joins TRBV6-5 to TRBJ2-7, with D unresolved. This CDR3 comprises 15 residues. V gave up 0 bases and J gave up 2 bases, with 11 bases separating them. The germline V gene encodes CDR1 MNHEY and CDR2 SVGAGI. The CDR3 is CASSYSVGWPYEQYF. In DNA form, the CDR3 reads TGTGCCAGCAGTTACTCGGTAGGGTGGCCCTACGAGCAGTACTTC.

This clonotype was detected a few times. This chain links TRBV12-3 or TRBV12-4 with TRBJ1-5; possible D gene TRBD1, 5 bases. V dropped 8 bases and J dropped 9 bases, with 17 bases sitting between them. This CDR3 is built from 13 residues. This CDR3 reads CASRAQVFGPQHF. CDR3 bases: TGTGCCAGCCGAGCACAGGTATTTGGGCCCCAGCATTTT.

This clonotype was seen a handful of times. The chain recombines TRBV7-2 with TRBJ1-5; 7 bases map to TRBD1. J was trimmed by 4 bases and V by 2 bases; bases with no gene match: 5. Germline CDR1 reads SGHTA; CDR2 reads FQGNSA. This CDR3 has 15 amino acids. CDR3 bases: TGTGCCAGCAGCTTATGGGCAGGGGGAAATCAGCCCCAGCATTTT. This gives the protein CASSLWAGGNQPQHF.

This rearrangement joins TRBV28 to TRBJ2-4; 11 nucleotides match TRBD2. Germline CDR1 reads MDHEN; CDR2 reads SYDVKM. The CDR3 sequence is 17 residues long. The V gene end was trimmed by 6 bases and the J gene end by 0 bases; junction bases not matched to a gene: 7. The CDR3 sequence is CASRVAGGILAKNIQYF. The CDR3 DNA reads TGTGCCAGCAGGGTAGCGGGGGGGATCCTAGCCAAAAACATTCAGTACTTC.

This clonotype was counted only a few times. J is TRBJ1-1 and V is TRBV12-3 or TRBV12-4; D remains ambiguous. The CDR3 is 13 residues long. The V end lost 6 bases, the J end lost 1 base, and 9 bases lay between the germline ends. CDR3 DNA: TGTGCCAGCAGGGAGCAGGCGAACACTGAAGCTTTCTTT. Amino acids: CASREQANTEAFF.

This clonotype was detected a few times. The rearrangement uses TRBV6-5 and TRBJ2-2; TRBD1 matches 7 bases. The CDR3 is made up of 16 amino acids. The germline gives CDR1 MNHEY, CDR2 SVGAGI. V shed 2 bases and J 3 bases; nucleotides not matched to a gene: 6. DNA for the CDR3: TGTGCCAGCAGTTACGGATCGACAGGGCACACCGGGGAGCTGTTTTTT. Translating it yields CASSYGSTGHTGELFF.

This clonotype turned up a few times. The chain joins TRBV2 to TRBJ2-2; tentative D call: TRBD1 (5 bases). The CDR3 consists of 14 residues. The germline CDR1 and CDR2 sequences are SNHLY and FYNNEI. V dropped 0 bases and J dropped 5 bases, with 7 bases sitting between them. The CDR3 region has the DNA TGTGCCAGCAGTGAAGCTCCAGGGACCGGGGAGCTGTTTTTT. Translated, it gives CASSEAPGTGELFF.

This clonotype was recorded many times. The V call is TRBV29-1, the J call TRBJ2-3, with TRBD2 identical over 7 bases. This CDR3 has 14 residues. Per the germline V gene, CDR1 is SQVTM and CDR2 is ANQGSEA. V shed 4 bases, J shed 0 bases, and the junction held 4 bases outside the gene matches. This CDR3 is CSVASGFSTDTQYF. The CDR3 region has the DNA TGCAGCGTTGCTAGCGGATTTAGCACAGATACGCAGTATTTT.

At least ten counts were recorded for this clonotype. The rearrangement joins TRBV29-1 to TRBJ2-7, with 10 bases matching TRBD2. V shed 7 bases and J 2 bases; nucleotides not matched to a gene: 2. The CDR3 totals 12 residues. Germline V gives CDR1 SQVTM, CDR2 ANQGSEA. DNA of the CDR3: TGCAGCGCCGGGACTAGCGCCTACGAGCAGTACTTC. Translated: CSAGTSAYEQYF.

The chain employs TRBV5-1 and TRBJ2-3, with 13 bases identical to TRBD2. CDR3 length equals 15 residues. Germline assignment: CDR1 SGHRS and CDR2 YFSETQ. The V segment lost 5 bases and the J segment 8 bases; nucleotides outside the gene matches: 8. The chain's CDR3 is CASSGTSGAVGTQYF. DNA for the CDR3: TGCGCCAGCAGTGGGACTAGCGGGGCCGTGGGTACGCAGTATTTT.

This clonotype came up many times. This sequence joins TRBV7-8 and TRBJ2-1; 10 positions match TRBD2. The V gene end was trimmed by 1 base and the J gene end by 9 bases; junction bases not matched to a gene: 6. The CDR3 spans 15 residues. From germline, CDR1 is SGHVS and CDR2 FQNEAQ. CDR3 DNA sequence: TGTGCCAGCAGCTTAGGGATAGCGGGGGGTGGTGAGCAGTTCTTC. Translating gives CASSLGIAGGGEQFF.

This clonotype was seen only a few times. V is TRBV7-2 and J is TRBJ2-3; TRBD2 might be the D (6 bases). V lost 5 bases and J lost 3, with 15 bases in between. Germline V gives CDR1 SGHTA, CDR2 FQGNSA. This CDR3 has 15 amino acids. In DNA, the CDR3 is TGTGCCAGCAGCCAAGTCAAGGGGAGGACAGATACGCAGTATTTT. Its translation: CASSQVKGRTDTQYF.

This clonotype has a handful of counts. The CDR3 DNA reads TGCGCCAGCAGGATTACAGGGGGTAATGAAAAACTGTTTTTT. Protein product: CASRITGGNEKLFF. The rearrangement joins TRBV5-1 to TRBJ1-4, with TRBD1 matching 8 bases. V lost 5 bases, J lost 4 bases, and 4 bases stayed unmatched. Germline V lookup: CDR1 SGHRS, CDR2 YFSETQ. The CDR3 has 14 amino acids.

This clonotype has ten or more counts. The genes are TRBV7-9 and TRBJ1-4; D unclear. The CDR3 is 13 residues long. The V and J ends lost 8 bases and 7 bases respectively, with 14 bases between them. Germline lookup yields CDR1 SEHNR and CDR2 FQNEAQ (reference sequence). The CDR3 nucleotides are TGTGCCAGCGACGGGTTATTGGGTGAAAAACTGTTTTTT. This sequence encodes CASDGLLGEKLFF.

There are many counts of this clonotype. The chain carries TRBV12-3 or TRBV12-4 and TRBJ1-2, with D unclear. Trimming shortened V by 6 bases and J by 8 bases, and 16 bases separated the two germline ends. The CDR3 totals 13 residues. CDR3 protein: CASSLPNQRGYTF. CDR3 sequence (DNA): TGTGCCAGCAGCCTCCCGAATCAGCGCGGCTACACCTTC.

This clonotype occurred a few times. The CDR3, as DNA: TGCGCCAGCAGCCAAGACGGCGGGGGCCGGGATACGCAGTATTTT. This gives the protein CASSQDGGGRDTQYF. J is TRBJ2-3 and V is TRBV4-1; tentative D call: TRBD2 (7 bases). V gave up 0 bases and J gave up 6 bases, with 13 bases separating them. Germline CDR1 is MGHRA and CDR2 is YSYEKL. CDR3 size: 15 residues.

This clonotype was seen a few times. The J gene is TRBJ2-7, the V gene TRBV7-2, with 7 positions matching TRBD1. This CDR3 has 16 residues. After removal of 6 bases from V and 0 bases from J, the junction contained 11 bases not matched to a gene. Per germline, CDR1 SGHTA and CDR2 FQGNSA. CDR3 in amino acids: CASSRPGTVSSYEQYF. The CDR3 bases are TGTGCCAGCAGTCGCCCCGGGACAGTCAGCTCCTACGAGCAGTACTTC. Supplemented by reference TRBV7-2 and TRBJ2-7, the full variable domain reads GAGVSQSPSNKVTEKGKDVELRCDPISGHTALYWYRQSLGQGLEFLIYFQGNSAPDKSGLPSDRFSAERTGGSVSTLTIQRTQQEDSAVYLCASSRPGTVSSYEQYFGPGTRLTVT.